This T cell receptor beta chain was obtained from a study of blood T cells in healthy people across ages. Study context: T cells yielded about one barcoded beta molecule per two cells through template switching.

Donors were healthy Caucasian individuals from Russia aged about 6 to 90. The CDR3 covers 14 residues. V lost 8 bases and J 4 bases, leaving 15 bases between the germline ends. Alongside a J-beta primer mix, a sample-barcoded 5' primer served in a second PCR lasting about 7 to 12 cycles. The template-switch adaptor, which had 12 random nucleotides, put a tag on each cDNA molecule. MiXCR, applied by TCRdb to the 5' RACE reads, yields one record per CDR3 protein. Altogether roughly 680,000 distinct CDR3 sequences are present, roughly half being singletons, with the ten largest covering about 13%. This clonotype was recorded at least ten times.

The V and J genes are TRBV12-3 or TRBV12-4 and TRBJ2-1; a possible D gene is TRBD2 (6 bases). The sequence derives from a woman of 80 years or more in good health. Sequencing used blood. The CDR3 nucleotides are TGTGCCAGCCATAGCGGCCGCGCTTACAATGAGCAGTTCTTC. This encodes CASHSGRAYNEQFF.